This T cell receptor (beta chain) was profiled in a study of T cell responses to AZD1222 COVID-19 vaccine. Sequencing was performed with immunoSEQ multiplex PCR; in TCRdb, only in-frame clones are kept and a portion is missing. Among 150,000 to 170,000 clones listed, less than 90% were seen once. The V end was cut by 5 bases, the J end by 2 bases, with 12 bases between. The germline V gene encodes CDR1 LNHNV and CDR2 YYDKDF (reference sequence). The CDR3 has 15 residues. This clonotype was sampled from an adult in good health. The V call is TRBV15, the J call TRBJ2-2; D is ambiguous. The specimen comprised peripheral blood, sampled on day 0 of MenACWY control vaccination. The CDR3 region has the DNA TGTGCCACCAGCCGAACTCCAGCTAACACCGGGGAGCTGTTTTTT. As protein: CATSRTPANTGELFF.